This TCR beta chain emerged from a study of cytomegalovirus exposure and HLA in healthy donors. Study conclusions and caveats: Testing in vitro showed a few CMV-associated chains specific for CMV antigens. Most TCR sequences were rare, but some public TCRs occurred in many donors. Researchers catalogued under 200 TCR beta chains as cytomegalovirus-associated.

Germline V lookup: CDR1 MNHNS, CDR2 SASEGT. The CDR3 covers 14 residues. J gave up 4 bases and V 3 bases, and 3 bases lay outside the gene matches. TCRdb's copy holds only in-frame clones and misses some; the assay was immunoSEQ multiplex PCR. The sample lists about 56,000 clones; approximately 90% were seen once. About this clone itself: Its specificity is unknown.

The receptor's source is a man aged 18-30 years in good health and CMV-seronegative. The chain has TRBV6-1 and TRBJ1-1; 9 positions agree with TRBD1. Sequencing was performed on PBMCs. The CDR3 coding sequence is TGTGCCAGCAGTGATAGACAGGGGGGCACTGAAGCTTTCTTT. Amino acids: CASSDRQGGTEAFF.